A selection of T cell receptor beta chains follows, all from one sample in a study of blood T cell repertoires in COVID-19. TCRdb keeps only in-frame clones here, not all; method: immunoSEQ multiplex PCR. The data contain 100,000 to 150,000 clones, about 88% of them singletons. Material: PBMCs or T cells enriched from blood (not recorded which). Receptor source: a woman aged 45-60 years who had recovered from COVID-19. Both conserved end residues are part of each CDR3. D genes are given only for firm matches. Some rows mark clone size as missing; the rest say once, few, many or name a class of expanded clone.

cdr3_aa: CASTTGQGDNYGYTF
cdr3_nt: TGTGCCAGTACCACGGGACAGGGGGATAACTATGGCTACACCTTC
v_call: TRBV19
d_call: TRBD1
clone_size: NA
j_call: TRBJ1-2
cdr3_length: 15

cdr3_aa: CASSGQDIKSRRDQPQHF
cdr3_nt: TGTGCCAGTAGCGGACAGGACATCAAGAGTCGCAGGGATCAGCCCCAGCATTTT
v_call: TRBV19
d_call: TRBD1
clone_size: once
j_call: TRBJ1-5
cdr3_length: 18

cdr3_aa: CASSQDPTHSGGAVKTQYF
cdr3_nt: TGTGCCAGCAGCCAAGACCCGACTCATAGCGGGGGGGCGGTGAAGACCCAGTACTTC
v_call: TRBV3-1/TRBV3-2
d_call: TRBD2
clone_size: NA
j_call: TRBJ2-5
cdr3_length: 19

cdr3_aa: CASSSGLRGRTGNTIYF
cdr3_nt: TGTGCCAGCAGCTCCGGCCTCAGGGGGCGGACTGGAAACACCATATATTTT
v_call: TRBV7-2
d_call: TRBD1
clone_size: few
j_call: TRBJ1-3
cdr3_length: 17

cdr3_aa: CASSLGGPYNEQFF
cdr3_nt: TGTGCCAGCAGCCTAGGGGGTCCTTACAATGAGCAGTTCTTC
v_call: TRBV5-4
d_call: NA
clone_size: NA
j_call: TRBJ2-1
cdr3_length: 14

cdr3_aa: CASSLDSGLAGEEQYF
cdr3_nt: TGTGCCAGCAGCTTGGATTCGGGACTAGCGGGGGAGGAGCAGTACTTC
v_call: TRBV5-4
d_call: TRBD2
clone_size: NA
j_call: TRBJ2-7
cdr3_length: 16

cdr3_aa: CASSLSSSNVNEQFF
cdr3_nt: TGTGCCAGCAGTTTATCGTCCAGTAACGTCAATGAGCAGTTCTTC
v_call: TRBV27
d_call: NA
clone_size: NA
j_call: TRBJ2-1
cdr3_length: 15

cdr3_aa: CASSQMKGLLTVPDYGYTF
cdr3_nt: TGCGCCAGCAGTCAAATGAAAGGCCTTCTGACAGTCCCCGACTATGGCTACACCTTC
v_call: TRBV23-1
d_call: NA
clone_size: medium-sized
j_call: TRBJ1-2
cdr3_length: 19

cdr3_aa: CASATGFLHPFYGYTF
cdr3_nt: TGTGCCAGCGCGACAGGGTTCCTTCACCCTTTCTATGGCTACACCTTC
v_call: TRBV21-1
d_call: NA
clone_size: NA
j_call: TRBJ1-2
cdr3_length: 16

cdr3_aa: CASSVGGGISGNTIYF
cdr3_nt: TGTGCCAGCAGCGTAGGGGGCGGGATCTCTGGAAACACCATATATTTT
v_call: TRBV9
d_call: NA
clone_size: NA
j_call: TRBJ1-3
cdr3_length: 16

cdr3_aa: CAWSPTPQGRGGYTF
cdr3_nt: TGTGCCTGGAGTCCTACCCCACAGGGGAGAGGTGGCTACACCTTC
v_call: TRBV30
d_call: TRBD1
clone_size: NA
j_call: TRBJ1-2
cdr3_length: 15

cdr3_aa: CASSPGMDHQPQHF
cdr3_nt: TGTGCCAGCAGTCCCGGGATGGATCATCAGCCCCAGCATTTT
v_call: TRBV2
d_call: NA
clone_size: NA
j_call: TRBJ1-5
cdr3_length: 14

cdr3_aa: CSVMDSYEQYF
cdr3_nt: TGCAGCGTAATGGACAGCTACGAGCAGTACTTC
v_call: TRBV29-1
d_call: NA
clone_size: NA
j_call: TRBJ2-7
cdr3_length: 11

cdr3_aa: CATRTGSYEQYF
cdr3_nt: TGTGCCACTAGGACAGGATCCTACGAGCAGTACTTC
v_call: TRBV19
d_call: TRBD1
clone_size: NA
j_call: TRBJ2-7
cdr3_length: 12

cdr3_aa: CSIRQGNFGYTF
cdr3_nt: TGCAGCATTCGACAGGGGAATTTTGGCTACACCTTC
v_call: TRBV29-1
d_call: TRBD1
clone_size: NA
j_call: TRBJ1-2
cdr3_length: 12

cdr3_aa: CASSKPQGVYYGYTF
cdr3_nt: TGTGCCAGTAGCAAGCCACAGGGGGTATACTATGGCTACACCTTC
v_call: TRBV19
d_call: TRBD1
clone_size: few
j_call: TRBJ1-2
cdr3_length: 15

cdr3_aa: CASSLLAGYTDGYTF
cdr3_nt: TGTGCCAGCAGCTTGCTGGCGGGGTATACGGATGGCTACACCTTC
v_call: TRBV5-6
d_call: NA
clone_size: NA
j_call: TRBJ1-2
cdr3_length: 15

cdr3_aa: CASSVQQETQYF
cdr3_nt: TGTGCCAGCAGTGTACAGCAAGAGACCCAGTACTTC
v_call: TRBV2
d_call: NA
clone_size: NA
j_call: TRBJ2-5
cdr3_length: 12

cdr3_aa: CASSPQEISKFEAFF
cdr3_nt: TGTGCCAGCAGTCCACAGGAGATATCGAAGTTTGAAGCTTTCTTT
v_call: TRBV28
d_call: NA
clone_size: once
j_call: TRBJ1-1
cdr3_length: 15

cdr3_aa: CASSERSNYGYTF
cdr3_nt: TGTGCCAGCAGTGAACGCAGTAACTATGGCTACACCTTC
v_call: TRBV2
d_call: NA
clone_size: NA
j_call: TRBJ1-2
cdr3_length: 13

cdr3_aa: CASSGHRDTGELFF
cdr3_nt: TGCGCCAGCAGCGGACACAGGGACACCGGGGAGCTGTTTTTT
v_call: TRBV5-1
d_call: NA
clone_size: NA
j_call: TRBJ2-2
cdr3_length: 14

cdr3_aa: CASSLGSGGQETQYF
cdr3_nt: TGCGCCAGCAGCTTGGGTAGCGGGGGACAAGAGACCCAGTACTTC
v_call: TRBV5-1
d_call: TRBD2
clone_size: NA
j_call: TRBJ2-5
cdr3_length: 15